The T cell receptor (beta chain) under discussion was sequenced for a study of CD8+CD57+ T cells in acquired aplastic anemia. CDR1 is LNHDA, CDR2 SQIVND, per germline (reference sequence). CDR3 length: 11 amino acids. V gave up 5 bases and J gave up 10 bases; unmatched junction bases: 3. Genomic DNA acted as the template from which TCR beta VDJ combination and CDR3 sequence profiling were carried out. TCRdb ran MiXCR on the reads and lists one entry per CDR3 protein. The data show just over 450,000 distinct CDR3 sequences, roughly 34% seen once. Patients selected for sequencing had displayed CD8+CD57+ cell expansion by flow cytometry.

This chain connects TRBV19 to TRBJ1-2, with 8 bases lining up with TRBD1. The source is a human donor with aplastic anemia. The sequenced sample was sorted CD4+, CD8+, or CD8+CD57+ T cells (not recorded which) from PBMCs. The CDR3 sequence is CASSVTGVYTF. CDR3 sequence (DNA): TGTGCCAGTAGTGTGACAGGGGTCTACACCTTC.